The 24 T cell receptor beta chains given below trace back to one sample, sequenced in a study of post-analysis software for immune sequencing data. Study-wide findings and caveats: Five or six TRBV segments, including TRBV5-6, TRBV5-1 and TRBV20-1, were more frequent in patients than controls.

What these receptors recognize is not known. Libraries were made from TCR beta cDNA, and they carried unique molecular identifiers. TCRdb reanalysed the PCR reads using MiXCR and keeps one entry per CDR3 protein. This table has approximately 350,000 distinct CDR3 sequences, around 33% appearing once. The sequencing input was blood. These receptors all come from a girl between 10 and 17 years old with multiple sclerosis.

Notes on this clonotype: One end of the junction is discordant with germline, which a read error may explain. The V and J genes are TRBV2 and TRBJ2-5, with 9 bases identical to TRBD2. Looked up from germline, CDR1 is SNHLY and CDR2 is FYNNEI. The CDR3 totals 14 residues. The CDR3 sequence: CARSGGGAIETQYF. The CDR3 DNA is TGTGCCCGCAGTGGCGGGGGGGCAATAGAGACCCAGTACTTC.

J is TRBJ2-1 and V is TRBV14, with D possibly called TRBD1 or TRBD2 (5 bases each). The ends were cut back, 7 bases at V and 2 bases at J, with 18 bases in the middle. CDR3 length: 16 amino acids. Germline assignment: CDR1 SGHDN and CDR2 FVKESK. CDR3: CASTRLPSGPYNEQFF. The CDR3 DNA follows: TGTGCCAGCACCCGACTACCGTCGGGACCCTACAATGAGCAGTTCTTC.

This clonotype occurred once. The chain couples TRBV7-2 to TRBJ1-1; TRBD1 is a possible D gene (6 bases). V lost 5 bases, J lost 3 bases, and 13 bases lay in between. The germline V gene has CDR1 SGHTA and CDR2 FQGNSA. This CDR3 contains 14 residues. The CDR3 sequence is CASSLLGGYTEAFF. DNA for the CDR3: TGTGCCAGCAGCCTCCTGGGGGGCTACACTGAAGCTTTCTTT.

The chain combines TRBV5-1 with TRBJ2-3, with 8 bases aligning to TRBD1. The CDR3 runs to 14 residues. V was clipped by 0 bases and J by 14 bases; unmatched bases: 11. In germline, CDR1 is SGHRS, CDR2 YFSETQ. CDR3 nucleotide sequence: TGCGCCAGCAGCTTGGTGTCAGGGGGCTCTAACGGGTATTTT. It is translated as CASSLVSGGSNGYF.

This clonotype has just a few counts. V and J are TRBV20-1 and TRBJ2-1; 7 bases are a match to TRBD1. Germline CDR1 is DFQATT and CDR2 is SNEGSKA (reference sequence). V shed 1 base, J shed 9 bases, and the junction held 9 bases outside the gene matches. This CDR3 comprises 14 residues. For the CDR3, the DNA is TGCAGTGCTAGAGGTGGGACAGTTGACGGTGAGCAGTTCTTC. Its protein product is CSARGGTVDGEQFF.

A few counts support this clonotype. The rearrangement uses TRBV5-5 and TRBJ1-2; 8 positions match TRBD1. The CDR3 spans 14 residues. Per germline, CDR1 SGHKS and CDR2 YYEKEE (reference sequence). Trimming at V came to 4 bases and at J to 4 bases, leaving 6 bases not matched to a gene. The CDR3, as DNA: TGTGCCAGCAGCGCCTGGACAGGGATCTATGGCTACACCTTC. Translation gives CASSAWTGIYGYTF.

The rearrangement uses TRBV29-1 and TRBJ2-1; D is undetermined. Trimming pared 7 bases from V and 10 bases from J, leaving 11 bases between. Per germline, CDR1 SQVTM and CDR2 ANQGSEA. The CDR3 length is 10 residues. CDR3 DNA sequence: TGCAGCGCCACATCCTGGGAGCAGTTCTTC. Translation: CSATSWEQFF.

The CDR3 bases are TGTGCCAGCAGCTTAAGCGGGGGAGCCGGCGTTTACGAGCAGTACTTC. As protein: CASSLSGGAGVYEQYF. The chain combines TRBV7-2 with TRBJ2-7; 8 bases are shared with TRBD2. The CDR3 has 16 residues. Trimming at V came to 2 bases and at J to 4 bases, leaving 10 bases not matched to a gene. Germline CDR1 reads SGHTA; CDR2 reads FQGNSA.

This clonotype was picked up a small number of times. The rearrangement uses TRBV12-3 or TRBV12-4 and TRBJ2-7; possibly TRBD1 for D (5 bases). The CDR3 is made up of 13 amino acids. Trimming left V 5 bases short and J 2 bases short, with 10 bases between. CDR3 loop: CASSAQEAYEQYF. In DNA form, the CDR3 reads TGTGCCAGCAGTGCACAGGAAGCCTACGAGCAGTACTTC.

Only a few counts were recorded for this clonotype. The CDR3 spells CSARPARVPGQGAQFEPYEQYF. CDR3 DNA sequence: TGCAGTGCTAGGCCCGCTCGCGTACCGGGACAGGGGGCGCAATTTGAACCCTACGAGCAGTACTTC. The V and J genes are TRBV20-1 and TRBJ2-5; 12 bases line up with TRBD1. The DNA end lines up better with TRBJ2-7; the J call may be wrong. The CDR3 totals 22 residues. Germline V gives CDR1 DFQATT, CDR2 SNEGSKA (reference sequence).

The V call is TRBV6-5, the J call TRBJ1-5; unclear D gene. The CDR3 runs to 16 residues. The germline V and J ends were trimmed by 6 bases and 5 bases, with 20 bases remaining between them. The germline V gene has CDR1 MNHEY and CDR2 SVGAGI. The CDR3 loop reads CASRDSAKGGHQPQHF. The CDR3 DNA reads TGTGCCAGCAGAGACTCGGCTAAGGGCGGACATCAGCCCCAGCATTTT.

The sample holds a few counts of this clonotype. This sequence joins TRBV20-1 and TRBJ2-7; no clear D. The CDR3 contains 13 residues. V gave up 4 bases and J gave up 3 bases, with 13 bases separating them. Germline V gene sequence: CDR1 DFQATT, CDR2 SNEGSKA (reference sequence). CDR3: CSAMPPPGYEQYF. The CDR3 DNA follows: TGCAGTGCTATGCCTCCGCCAGGCTACGAGCAGTACTTC.

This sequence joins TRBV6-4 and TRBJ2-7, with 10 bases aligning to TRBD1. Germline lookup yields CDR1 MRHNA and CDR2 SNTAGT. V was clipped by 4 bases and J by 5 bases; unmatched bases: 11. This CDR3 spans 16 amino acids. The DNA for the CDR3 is TGTGCCAGCAGTGTAGATTCGGGGACAGGGGTCCACGAGCAGTACTTC. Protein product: CASSVDSGTGVHEQYF.

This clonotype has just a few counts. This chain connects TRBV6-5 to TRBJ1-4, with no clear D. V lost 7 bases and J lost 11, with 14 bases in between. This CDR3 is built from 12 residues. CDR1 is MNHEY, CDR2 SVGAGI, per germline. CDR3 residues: CASTSSVGKLFF. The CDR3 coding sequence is TGTGCCAGCACTTCATCAGTGGGGAAACTGTTTTTT.

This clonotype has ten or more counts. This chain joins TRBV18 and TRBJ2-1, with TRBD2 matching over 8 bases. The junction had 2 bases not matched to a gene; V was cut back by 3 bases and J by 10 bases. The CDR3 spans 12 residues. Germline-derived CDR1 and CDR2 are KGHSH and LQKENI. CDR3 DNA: TGTGCCAGCTCACCCCGGGGGGGGGAGCAGTTCTTC. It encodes CASSPRGGEQFF.

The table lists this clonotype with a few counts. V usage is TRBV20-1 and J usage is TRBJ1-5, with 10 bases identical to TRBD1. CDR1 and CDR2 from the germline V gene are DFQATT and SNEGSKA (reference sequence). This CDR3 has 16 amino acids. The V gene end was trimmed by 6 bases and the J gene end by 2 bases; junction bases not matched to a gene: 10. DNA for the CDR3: TGCAGTGCCGATGACAGGGGGCAGAGGGGCAATCAGCCCCAGCATTTT. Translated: CSADDRGQRGNQPQHF.

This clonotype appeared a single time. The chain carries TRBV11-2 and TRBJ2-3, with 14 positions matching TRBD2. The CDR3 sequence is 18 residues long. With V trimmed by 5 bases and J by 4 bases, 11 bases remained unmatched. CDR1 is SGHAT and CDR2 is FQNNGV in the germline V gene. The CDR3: CASSPTGTSGGGADTQYF. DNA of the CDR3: TGTGCCAGCAGCCCAACCGGGACTAGCGGGGGAGGTGCAGATACGCAGTATTTT.

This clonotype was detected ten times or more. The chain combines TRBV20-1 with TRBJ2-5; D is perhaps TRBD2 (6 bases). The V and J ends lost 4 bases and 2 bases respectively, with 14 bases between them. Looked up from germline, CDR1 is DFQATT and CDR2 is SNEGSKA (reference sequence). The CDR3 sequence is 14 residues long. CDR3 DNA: TGCAGTGCTATAAGTACGGGAGCACAAGAGACCCAGTACTTC. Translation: CSAISTGAQETQYF.

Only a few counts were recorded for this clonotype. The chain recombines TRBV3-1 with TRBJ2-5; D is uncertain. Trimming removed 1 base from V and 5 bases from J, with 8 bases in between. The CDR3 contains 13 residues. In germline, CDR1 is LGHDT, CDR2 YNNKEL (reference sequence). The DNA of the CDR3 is TGTGCCAGCAGCCAAGCGACTGTTGAGACCCAGTACTTC. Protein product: CASSQATVETQYF.

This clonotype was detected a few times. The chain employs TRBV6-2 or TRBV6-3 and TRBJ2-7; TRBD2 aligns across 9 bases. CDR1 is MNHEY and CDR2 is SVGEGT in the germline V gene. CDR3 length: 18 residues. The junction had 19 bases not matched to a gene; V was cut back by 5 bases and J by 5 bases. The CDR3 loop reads CASSNYLAGVPPFDEQYF. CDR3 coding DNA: TGTGCCAGCAGTAACTACTTAGCGGGGGTCCCCCCTTTTGACGAGCAGTACTTC.

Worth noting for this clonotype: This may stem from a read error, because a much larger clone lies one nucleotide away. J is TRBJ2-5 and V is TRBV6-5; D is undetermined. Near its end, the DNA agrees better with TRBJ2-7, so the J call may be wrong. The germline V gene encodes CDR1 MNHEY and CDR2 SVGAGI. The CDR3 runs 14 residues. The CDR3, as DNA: TGTGCCAGCAGTTACTCATCCGGCAGATGCGAGCAGTACTTC. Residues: CASSYSSGRCEQYF.

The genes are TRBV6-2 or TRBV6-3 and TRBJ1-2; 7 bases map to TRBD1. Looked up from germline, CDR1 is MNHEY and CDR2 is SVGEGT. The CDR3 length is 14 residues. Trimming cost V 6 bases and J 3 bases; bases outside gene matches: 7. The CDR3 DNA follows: TGTGCCAGCAGCACGACAGGGTCAGACTATGGCTACACCTTC. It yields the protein CASSTTGSDYGYTF.

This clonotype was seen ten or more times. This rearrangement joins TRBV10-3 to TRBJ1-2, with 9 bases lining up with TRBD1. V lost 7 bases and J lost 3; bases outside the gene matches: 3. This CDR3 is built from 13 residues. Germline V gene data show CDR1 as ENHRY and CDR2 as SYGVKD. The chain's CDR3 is CAITGTGYYGYTF. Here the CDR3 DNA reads TGTGCCATCACCGGGACAGGGTACTATGGCTACACCTTC.

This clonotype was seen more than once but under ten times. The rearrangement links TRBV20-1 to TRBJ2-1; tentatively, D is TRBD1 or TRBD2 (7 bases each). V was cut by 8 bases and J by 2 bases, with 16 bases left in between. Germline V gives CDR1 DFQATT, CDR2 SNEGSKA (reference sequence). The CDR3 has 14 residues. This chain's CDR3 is CSFPPGGAYNEQFF. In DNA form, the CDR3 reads TGCAGTTTTCCCCCAGGGGGGGCCTACAATGAGCAGTTCTTC.